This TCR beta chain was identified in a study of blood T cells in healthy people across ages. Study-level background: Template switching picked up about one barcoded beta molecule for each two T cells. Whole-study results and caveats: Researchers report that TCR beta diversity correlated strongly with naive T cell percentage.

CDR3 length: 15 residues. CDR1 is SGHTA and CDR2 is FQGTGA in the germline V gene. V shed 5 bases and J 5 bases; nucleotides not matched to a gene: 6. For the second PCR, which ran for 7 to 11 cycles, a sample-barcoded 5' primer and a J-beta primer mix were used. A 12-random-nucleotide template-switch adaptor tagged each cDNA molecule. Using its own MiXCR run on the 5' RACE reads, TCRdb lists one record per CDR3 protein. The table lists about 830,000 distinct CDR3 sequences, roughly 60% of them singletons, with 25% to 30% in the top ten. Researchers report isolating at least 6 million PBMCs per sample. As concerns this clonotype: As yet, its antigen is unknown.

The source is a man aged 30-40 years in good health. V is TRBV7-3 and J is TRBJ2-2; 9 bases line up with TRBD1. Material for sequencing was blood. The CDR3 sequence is CASSPTGGDTGELFF. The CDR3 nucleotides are TGTGCCAGCAGCCCGACAGGGGGAGATACCGGGGAGCTGTTTTTT.